In its sample, the clone carrying this T cell receptor beta chain was seen a few times. Antigen unknown. TCRdb reprocessed the 5' RACE reads with MiXCR, giving one entry per CDR3 protein. The sample shows 500,000 or so distinct CDR3 sequences, around 20% of them seen only once. These data come from a study of identical twins. Study-wide findings and caveats: The conclusions drew on cross-sectional statistical analysis instead of tracking the same donors.

The CDR3 extends over 15 amino acids. Per germline, CDR1 SGHTA and CDR2 FQGNSA. Trimming stripped 5 bases from V and 2 bases from J, with 13 bases between. The same specimen was also included in a second study, on T cells expressing NK-cell markers. That investigation notes: Dominant NKG2C+ clonotype frequencies of roughly 1.0-7.0% of CD8+ T cells were measured in about six donors.

This chain links TRBV7-2 with TRBJ2-1, with D tentatively TRBD2 (6 bases). Sequenced input: CD4+ T cells sorted from blood. The TCR comes from a woman aged 18-29 years in good health. DNA of the CDR3: TGTGCCAGCAGCCCCGGGGGTCTGACCTACAATGAGCAGTTCTTC. Protein: CASSPGGLTYNEQFF.